What follows are 11 T cell receptor beta chains derived from one specimen sequenced in a study of response to subunit inactivated influenza vaccine. Each CDR3 protein is one row after TCRdb ran MiXCR on the RT-PCR reads. The sample has hundreds of thousands of distinct CDR3 sequences, approximately 14% seen once. The starting material was PBMCs from blood, obtained 14 to 15 days before vaccination. The receptor source for this set is a man aged 50-59 years who received an inactivated influenza vaccine.

The V and J genes are TRBV10-3 and TRBJ2-3; TRBD2 matches 8 bases. V dropped 6 bases and J dropped 3; count of bases not matched to a gene: 14. This CDR3 region has 17 residues. From germline, CDR1 is ENHRY and CDR2 SYGVKD. The CDR3 region has the DNA TGTGCCATCAGAACCCGAAGGACTAGCAGGGAAACAGATACGCAGTATTTT. Translation: CAIRTRRTSRETDTQYF.

J is TRBJ2-1 and V is TRBV5-5, with 8 bases matching TRBD1. Germline CDR1 is SGHKS and CDR2 is YYEKEE (reference sequence). The CDR3 contains 14 residues. V trimming: 0 bases; J trimming: 9 bases; junction bases outside the gene matches: 5. The CDR3 DNA sequence: TGTGCCAGCAGCTTGGCCAGGGGGCATGGTGAGCAGTTCTTC. Translating gives CASSLARGHGEQFF.

The chain links TRBV15 to TRBJ1-2; D is undetermined. The CDR3 contains 15 residues. The V gene's germline CDR1 is LNHNV and CDR2 YYDKDF (reference sequence). Between the trimmed V and J ends, which lost 4 bases and 0 bases, there was a span of 12 bases. The CDR3 DNA sequence: TGTGCCACCAGCAATAGCGGGCAGGCTAACTATGGCTACACCTTC. This codes for CATSNSGQANYGYTF.

This clonotype has more than one count but fewer than ten. The chain couples TRBV2 to TRBJ2-1; 13 bases map to TRBD2. The length of the CDR3 is 16 residues. The V segment lost 5 bases and the J segment 6 bases; nucleotides outside the gene matches: 7. CDR1 and CDR2 (germline): SNHLY, FYNNEI. As DNA, the CDR3 is TGTGCCAGCAGTACTAGCGGGGGGGCAGTAGGCAATGAGCAGTTCTTC. It is translated as CASSTSGGAVGNEQFF. Combining the CDR3 with reference TRBV2 and TRBJ2-1 gives the whole variable domain EPEVTQTPSHQVTQMGQEVILRCVPISNHLYFYWYRQILGQKVEFLVSFYNNEISEKSEIFDDQFSVERPDGSNFTLKIRSTKLEDSAMYFCASSTSGGAVGNEQFFGPGTRLTVL.

This clonotype was counted a few times. This rearrangement joins TRBV19 to TRBJ2-2, with D possibly TRBD1 on 5 matching bases. The CDR3 runs 16 residues. V shed 5 bases and J shed 0 bases, with 13 bases lying between them. Germline V gene lookup returns CDR1 LNHDA and CDR2 SQIVND (reference sequence). In nucleotides, the CDR3 is TGTGCCAGTAGTGACGACAGTTATGCGAACACCGGGGAGCTGTTTTTT. It yields the protein CASSDDSYANTGELFF. The full variable domain, completed using reference TRBV19 and TRBJ2-2, is DGGITQSPKYLFRKEGQNVTLSCEQNLNHDAMYWYRQDPGQGLRLIYYSQIVNDFQKGDIAEGYSVSREKKESFPLTVTSAQKNPTAFYLCASSDDSYANTGELFFGEGSRLTVL.

The J gene is TRBJ2-7, the V gene TRBV29-1, with D unclear. V lost 5 bases and J lost 7, with 6 bases in between. Germline CDR1 is SQVTM and CDR2 is ANQGSEA. The length of the CDR3 is 9 residues. In DNA form, the CDR3 reads TGCAGCGTTAATCCAGAGCAGTACTTC. It yields the protein CSVNPEQYF.

The sample holds a few counts of this clonotype. This chain uses TRBV10-3 with TRBJ1-3, with D perhaps matching TRBD1 (6 bases). The germline gives CDR1 ENHRY, CDR2 SYGVKD. V shed 3 bases and J shed 4 bases, with 13 bases lying between them. The length of the CDR3 is 15 residues. In DNA, the CDR3 is TGTGCCATCAGTGATCACAGGGTCTCCGGAAACACCATATATTTT. It yields the protein CAISDHRVSGNTIYF.

This clonotype was seen ten or more times. The chain joins TRBV18 to TRBJ2-4, with TRBD1 matching 8 bases. This CDR3 has 19 residues. CDR1 and CDR2 (germline): KGHSH, LQKENI. The junction had 13 bases not matched to a gene; V was cut back by 3 bases and J by 0 bases. In nucleotides, the CDR3 is TGTGCCAGCTCACCCCGGGACAGGAGGCCCGATTTAGCCAAAAACATTCAGTACTTC. Protein sequence: CASSPRDRRPDLAKNIQYF.

The chain is built from TRBV11-2 and TRBJ2-1, with 11 nucleotides matching TRBD2. The V gene end was trimmed by 6 bases and the J gene end by 10 bases; junction bases not matched to a gene: 8. Germline-derived CDR1 and CDR2 are SGHAT and FQNNGV. This CDR3 is 14 amino acids long. Written as DNA, the CDR3 is TGTGCCAGCAGTTCGGGGACTAGCGGAACCGAGCAGTTCTTC. Translation: CASSSGTSGTEQFF.

In its sample, this clonotype was seen many times. The chain couples TRBV29-1 to TRBJ2-5, with D possibly TRBD1 on 5 matching bases. This CDR3 is 14 amino acids long. Trimming took off 2 bases at V and 4 bases at J, with 14 bases between the two ends. Germline CDR1 reads SQVTM; CDR2 reads ANQGSEA. As DNA, the CDR3 is TGCAGCGTTGAATTCGGACATTGGGGAGAGACCCAGTACTTC. This sequence encodes CSVEFGHWGETQYF.

A few counts support this clonotype. CDR3 in amino acids: CASTGPTSYEQYF. CDR3 nucleotides: TGTGCCAGCACCGGGCCAACATCCTACGAGCAGTACTTC. J is TRBJ2-7 and V is TRBV12-3 or TRBV12-4; D gene uncertain. With 7 bases removed from V and 1 base from J, the gap between germline ends came to 11 bases. This CDR3 has 13 amino acids.